The 18 T cell receptor beta chains given below trace back to one sample, sequenced in a study of a mutant IDH1 vaccine in newly diagnosed glioma. These TCRs' antigens remain unknown. TCRdb's copy holds only in-frame clones and misses some; the assay was immunoSEQ multiplex PCR. The sample holds 35,000 to 45,000 clones; approximately 90% are singletons and the top ten take 2% to 3%. Time point here: week 5, during vaccination. A single vaccine dose contained 300 ug of mutant IDH1 20-mer peptide, and topical imiquimod was used with it. The sample was PBMCs, taken from a glioma patient whose treatment included an IDH1 peptide vaccine. Receptors originate from a man aged 50 or older with glioma.

The chain is built from TRBV4-3 and TRBJ1-5; D remains unclear. The CDR3 has 13 amino acids. Germline CDR1 reads LGHNA; CDR2 reads YSLEER. V lost 0 bases and J lost 3, with 3 bases in between. CDR3: CASSQETNQPQHF. CDR3 nucleotides: TGCGCCAGCAGCCAAGAAACCAATCAGCCCCAGCATTTT.

This chain links TRBV28 with TRBJ2-7; D is uncertain. The CDR3 is made up of 13 amino acids. Trimming took off 7 bases at V and 2 bases at J, with 12 bases between the two ends. Germline V gene lookup returns CDR1 MDHEN and CDR2 SYDVKM. The CDR3, as DNA: TGTGCCAGCACTAAGGGCCTTGCCTACGAGCAGTACTTC. Translation gives CASTKGLAYEQYF.

The chain links TRBV21-1 to TRBJ1-4; the D call of TRBD1 is as the table states it, not checked on the DNA. TRBV21-1 is assigned pseudogene status. The CDR3 is 19 amino acids. CDR3: CASSKGGTRFDGTNEKLFF. DNA for the CDR3: TGTGCCAGCAGCAAAGGGGGGACACGTTTCGATGGGACTAATGAAAAACTGTTTTTT.

This clone has just one count. The chain employs TRBV28 and TRBJ2-6, with D hard to call. The CDR3 has 16 residues. The V gene's germline CDR1 is MDHEN and CDR2 SYDVKM. V lost 7 bases and J 0 bases, leaving 13 bases between the germline ends. The CDR3 spells CASKPGSYSGANVLTF. The CDR3 nucleotides read TGTGCCAGCAAACCCGGGTCCTACTCTGGGGCCAACGTCCTGACTTTC. Based on the CDR3 plus reference TRBV28 and TRBJ2-6, the full variable domain is DVKVTQSSRYLVKRTGEKVFLECVQDMDHENMFWYRQDPGLGLRLIYFSYDVKMKEKGDIPEGYSVSREKKERFSLILESASTNQTSMYLCASKPGSYSGANVLTFGAGSRLTVL.

The chain couples TRBV7-9 to TRBJ2-7; D could derive from TRBD1 or TRBD2 (5 bases each). Germline V gene lookup returns CDR1 SEHNR and CDR2 FQNEAQ (reference sequence). The CDR3 contains 14 residues. V was shortened by 5 bases and J by 2 bases, with 13 bases between the two germline ends. The CDR3 nucleotides are TGTGCCAGCAGCCGCGAGGGACGGGCCTACGAGCAGTACTTC. Translating it yields CASSREGRAYEQYF. Using reference TRBV7-9 and TRBJ2-7 for the parts outside the CDR3, the full variable domain is DTGVSQNPRHKITKRGQNVTFRCDPISEHNRLYWYRQTLGQGPEFLTYFQNEAQLEKSRLLSDRFSAERPKGSFSTLEIQRTEQGDSAMYLCASSREGRAYEQYFGPGTRLTVT.

The chain joins TRBV5-6 to TRBJ2-5; 7 bases are a match to TRBD2. V shed 4 bases and J 3 bases; nucleotides not matched to a gene: 12. CDR1 and CDR2 (germline): SGHDT, YYEEEE. The CDR3 is 16 residues long. In DNA form, the CDR3 reads TGTGCCAGCAGCCTCACCGAGGCAGGGAGGGAAGAGACCCAGTACTTC. It yields the protein CASSLTEAGREETQYF.

The rearrangement uses TRBV7-9 and TRBJ2-7; D perhaps matches TRBD1 (6 bases). CDR1 is SEHNR, CDR2 FQNEAQ, per germline (reference sequence). Between the trimmed V and J ends, which lost 5 bases and 3 bases, there was a span of 14 bases. This CDR3 region has 14 residues. The CDR3 region has the DNA TGTGCCAGCAGCGTTCCGGGACAAAGCTACGAGCAGTACTTC. Encoded protein: CASSVPGQSYEQYF.

Only one count was recorded for this clone. This chain joins TRBV4-3 and TRBJ1-1; unclear D gene. The CDR3 consists of 16 residues. Germline CDR1 and CDR2: LGHNA and YSLEER. With 0 bases removed from V and 1 base from J, the gap between germline ends came to 12 bases. The CDR3 sequence: CASSQDRTPGNTEAFF. Here the CDR3 DNA reads TGCGCCAGCAGCCAAGATAGGACGCCGGGGAACACTGAAGCTTTCTTT.

The V and J genes are TRBV28 and TRBJ2-3; 7 positions agree with TRBD2. With 8 bases clipped from V and 6 bases from J, the junction kept 11 bases outside the gene matches. CDR3 size: 14 residues. The V gene's germline CDR1 is MDHEN and CDR2 SYDVKM. Here the CDR3 reads CASRSKRGGDTQYF. For the CDR3, the DNA is TGTGCCAGCCGTAGCAAGCGGGGAGGGGATACGCAGTATTTT.

The CDR3 DNA follows: TGTGCCAGCCGGACAGGGGGGTACACTGAAGCTTTCTTT. Its protein product is CASRTGGYTEAFF. The chain is built from TRBV28 and TRBJ1-1; TRBD1 agrees at 10 bases. This CDR3 is built from 13 residues. Germline V lookup: CDR1 MDHEN, CDR2 SYDVKM. Trimming cost V 8 bases and J 3 bases; bases outside gene matches: 3.

The chain is built from TRBV25-1 and TRBJ2-5; TRBD2 might be the D (7 bases). The germline CDR1 and CDR2 sequences are MGHDK and SYGVNS. The CDR3 spans 15 residues. The V end was cut by 3 bases, the J end by 5 bases, with 16 bases between. The CDR3 here is CASSDRGGRGETQYF. CDR3 nucleotide sequence: TGTGCCAGCAGTGATCGCGGGGGCCGAGGGGAGACCCAGTACTTC.

This chain connects TRBV6-6 to TRBJ2-2; perhaps D is TRBD1 or TRBD2 (6 bases each). The germline V gene has CDR1 MNHNY and CDR2 SVGAGI (reference sequence). Trimming removed 3 bases at V and 5 bases at J, with 13 bases between. The CDR3 totals 15 residues. CDR3 sequence reads: CASSYGRGGTGELFF. Here the CDR3 DNA reads TGTGCCAGCAGTTATGGCAGGGGAGGAACCGGGGAGCTGTTTTTT.

The chain recombines TRBV29-1 with TRBJ2-5; 9 positions agree with TRBD2. Germline V gives CDR1 SQVTM, CDR2 ANQGSEA. V shed 4 bases and J 4 bases; nucleotides not matched to a gene: 10. The CDR3 totals 15 residues. CDR3 in amino acids: CSVGRGGRAGETQYF. DNA of the CDR3: TGCAGCGTTGGAAGGGGCGGGAGGGCCGGAGAGACCCAGTACTTC.

The chain carries TRBV27 and TRBJ1-1, with a possible D match to TRBD1 (6 bases). V lost 2 bases to trimming and J lost 5 bases, with 15 bases between them. Looked up from germline, CDR1 is MNHEY and CDR2 is SMNVEV (reference sequence). The CDR3 runs 15 residues. Here the CDR3 DNA reads TGTGCCAGCAGTTTAGAGACAGGAAAAGGGACTGAAGCTTTCTTT. It encodes CASSLETGKGTEAFF.

V is TRBV18 and J is TRBJ2-5; the match to TRBD2 covers 7 bases. The germline V gene encodes CDR1 KGHSH and CDR2 LQKENI. CDR3 length equals 16 residues. Trimming cost V 1 base and J 3 bases; bases outside gene matches: 8. In DNA, the CDR3 is TGTGCCAGCTCACCACGGGCTAGCGGAGGGGAAGAGACCCAGTACTTC. This codes for CASSPRASGGEETQYF.

The chain uses TRBV30 and TRBJ2-3; D uncertain. The CDR3 covers 15 residues. The germline CDR1 and CDR2 sequences are GTSNPN and SVGIG (reference sequence). The germline V and J ends were trimmed by 3 bases and 2 bases, with 15 bases remaining between them. CDR3 residues: CAWRDRTTTTDTQYF. CDR3 DNA sequence: TGTGCCTGGAGGGACCGTACCACCACCACAGATACGCAGTATTTT. Together with reference TRBV30 and TRBJ2-3, the CDR3 gives the full variable domain: SQTIHQWPATLVQPVGSPLSLECTVEGTSNPNLYWYRQAAGRGLQLLFYSVGIGQISSEVPQNLSASRPQDRQFILSSKKLLLSDSGFYLCAWRDRTTTTDTQYFGPGTRLTVL.

In this sample, this clone turned up once. This chain joins TRBV5-1 and TRBJ2-1; possibly TRBD2 for D (6 bases). The V gene lost 0 bases and the J gene lost 9 bases, with 13 bases spanning the gap. Germline V lookup: CDR1 SGHRS, CDR2 YFSETQ. This CDR3 is 14 amino acids long. DNA for the CDR3: TGCGCCAGCAGCTTGGGAGGGGCGGGGCTTGAGCAGTTCTTC. Amino acid sequence: CASSLGGAGLEQFF. Full variable domain (remainder filled in from reference TRBV5-1 and TRBJ2-1): KAGVTQTPRYLIKTRGQQVTLSCSPISGHRSVSWYQQTPGQGLQFLFEYFSETQRNKGNFPGRFSGRQFSNSRSEMNVSTLELGDSALYLCASSLGGAGLEQFFGPGTRLTVL.

The CDR3 loop reads CASSYQQGRGTEAFF. CDR3 nucleotides: TGTGCCAGCAGCTACCAACAGGGTAGGGGCACTGAAGCTTTCTTT. V and J are TRBV7-2 and TRBJ1-1; possible D gene TRBD1, 6 bases. Deletions cut 4 bases from V and 4 bases from J, with 16 bases between. The CDR3 extends over 15 amino acids. Germline loops: CDR1 SGHTA, CDR2 FQGNSA. The full variable domain, completed using reference TRBV7-2 and TRBJ1-1, is GAGVSQSPSNKVTEKGKDVELRCDPISGHTALYWYRQSLGQGLEFLIYFQGNSAPDKSGLPSDRFSAERTGGSVSTLTIQRTQQEDSAVYLCASSYQQGRGTEAFFGQGTRLTVV.